Shown below are 22 T cell receptor beta chains from a single sample sequenced in a study of cytomegalovirus exposure and HLA in healthy donors (dated by TCRdb to 2015 to 2018). The library relied on the immunoSEQ multiplex PCR assay. For the multiplex PCR, a mixture combining 60 forward primers for TCR Vbeta segments and 13 reverse primers for TCR Jbeta segments was used. TCRdb retrieved this table from immuneACCESS and kept in-frame rearrangements only. Not all clones are present; in checked studies, unresolved V genes account for under half, and no reason is known for the remainder. Counted in this sample were roughly 180,000 clones; over 65% of them appeared once. 3.5% to 4.5% of the sample is taken by the ten largest. The material sequenced was PBMCs. These receptors all come from a woman aged 60-75 years in good health and CMV-seropositive.

This clone was recorded only once. The gene calls are TRBV30 and TRBJ2-3; possibly TRBD2 for D (6 bases). CDR1 GTSNPN and CDR2 SVGIG come from the germline V gene (reference sequence). There are 12 residues in the CDR3. V was pared by 5 bases and J by 7 bases, with 13 bases between. This CDR3 is CAWGGAANTQYF. The CDR3 bases are TGTGCCTGGGGAGGGGCCGCCAATACGCAGTATTTT. Complete variable domain (other parts from reference TRBV30 and TRBJ2-3): SQTIHQWPATLVQPVGSPLSLECTVEGTSNPNLYWYRQAAGRGLQLLFYSVGIGQISSEVPQNLSASRPQDRQFILSSKKLLLSDSGFYLCAWGGAANTQYFGPGTRLTVL.

On this clone itself: One end of the junction fails to match germline, which may point to a read error. This chain joins TRBV27 and TRBJ2-5; tentatively, D is TRBD2 (5 bases). The CDR3 spans 14 residues. Per the germline V gene, CDR1 is MNHEY and CDR2 is SMNVEV (reference sequence). The CDR3, as DNA: TGTGCCAGCAGTAGGTACGGGAACCAAGCGACCCAGTACTTC. Translating it yields CASSRYGNQATQYF.

This clone was seen just once. This chain joins TRBV6-5 and TRBJ2-3, with 7 bases that match TRBD1. The CDR3 is made up of 15 amino acids. Per the germline V gene, CDR1 is MNHEY and CDR2 is SVGAGI. The junction had 2 bases not matched to a gene; V was cut back by 0 bases and J by 2 bases. The CDR3 here is CASSYSGQFTDTQYF. The CDR3, as DNA: TGTGCCAGCAGTTACTCGGGACAGTTCACAGATACGCAGTATTTT.

V gene TRBV5-4 combines with J gene TRBJ1-1, with D possibly matching TRBD1 (5 bases). This CDR3 spans 12 amino acids. Germline assignment: CDR1 SGHNT and CDR2 YYREEE (reference sequence). V gave up 5 bases and J gave up 3 bases, with 8 bases separating them. CDR3 bases: TGTGCCAGCAGGCAGGGCGACACTGAAGCTTTCTTT. Protein: CASRQGDTEAFF.

This clone was counted a single time. The J gene is TRBJ2-2, the V gene TRBV7-9; D perhaps matches TRBD2 (6 bases). CDR3 length equals 13 residues. From germline, CDR1 is SEHNR and CDR2 FQNEAQ (reference sequence). The V gene lost 11 bases and the J gene lost 1 base, with 11 bases spanning the gap. As DNA, the CDR3 is TGTGCCGCGGGGACCCAGAACACCGGGGAGCTGTTTTTT. It codes for CAAGTQNTGELFF.

This clone ranks as medium-sized. The chain carries TRBV30 and TRBJ1-5, with 8 bases that match TRBD1. V gave up 0 bases and J gave up 6 bases; unmatched junction bases: 7. The CDR3 length is 15 residues. Germline loops: CDR1 GTSNPN, CDR2 SVGIG (reference sequence). CDR3 amino acids: CAWSVLGQEGQPQHF. DNA of the CDR3: TGTGCCTGGAGTGTACTGGGACAGGAAGGTCAGCCCCAGCATTTT. Together with reference TRBV30 and TRBJ1-5, the CDR3 gives the full variable domain: SQTIHQWPATLVQPVGSPLSLECTVEGTSNPNLYWYRQAAGRGLQLLFYSVGIGQISSEVPQNLSASRPQDRQFILSSKKLLLSDSGFYLCAWSVLGQEGQPQHFGDGTRLSIL.

This chain links TRBV19 with TRBJ1-5; the D gene is possibly TRBD1 (5 bases). CDR1 is LNHDA and CDR2 is SQIVND in the germline V gene (reference sequence). Trimming removed 4 bases at V and 2 bases at J, with 15 bases between. The CDR3 totals 16 residues. CDR3 DNA sequence: TGTGCCAGTAGTAATCTCAAGGGGTTTGGCAATCAGCCCCAGCATTTT. The encoded protein is CASSNLKGFGNQPQHF.

The chain combines TRBV19 with TRBJ1-3; 7 bases align to TRBD1. Germline CDR1 reads LNHDA; CDR2 reads SQIVND (reference sequence). With V trimmed by 3 bases and J by 0 bases, 8 bases remained unmatched. This CDR3 contains 17 residues. CDR3 region: CASSILAGGVSGNTIYF. The DNA of the CDR3 is TGTGCCAGTAGTATCCTGGCAGGGGGAGTCTCTGGAAACACCATATATTTT. The entire variable domain, with the rest obtained from reference TRBV19 and TRBJ1-3, is as follows: DGGITQSPKYLFRKEGQNVTLSCEQNLNHDAMYWYRQDPGQGLRLIYYSQIVNDFQKGDIAEGYSVSREKKESFPLTVTSAQKNPTAFYLCASSILAGGVSGNTIYFGEGSWLTVV.

The chain joins TRBV18 to TRBJ2-2; 8 positions agree with TRBD1. Germline values: CDR1 KGHSH, CDR2 LQKENI. The CDR3 is 16 residues long. With V trimmed by 3 bases and J by 3 bases, 6 bases remained unmatched. DNA for the CDR3: TGTGCCAGCTCACCTCAACAGGGGGGACACACCGGGGAGCTGTTTTTT. This codes for CASSPQQGGHTGELFF.

This chain uses TRBV11-2 with TRBJ2-5; D uncertain. Germline lookup yields CDR1 SGHAT and CDR2 FQNNGV. Between the trimmed V and J ends, which lost 0 bases and 5 bases, there was a span of 10 bases. The CDR3 length is 14 residues. CDR3 nucleotides: TGTGCCAGCAGCTTAGACCGAGCCCGGGAGACCCAGTACTTC. Protein: CASSLDRARETQYF.

V usage is TRBV5-6 and J usage is TRBJ2-1; D unclear. Trimming shortened V by 2 bases and J by 11 bases, and 8 bases separated the two germline ends. Germline values: CDR1 SGHDT, CDR2 YYEEEE. The length of the CDR3 is 11 residues. The CDR3 region has the DNA TGTGCCAGCAGCTTCCAGGTACAGCAGTTCTTC. It codes for CASSFQVQQFF.

The chain combines TRBV19 with TRBJ1-5; D possibly corresponds to TRBD1 (5 bases). CDR1 and CDR2 from the germline V gene are LNHDA and SQIVND (reference sequence). The CDR3 totals 13 residues. This chain's CDR3 is CACGAGNNQPQHF. The CDR3 nucleotides are TGTGCTTGCGGAGCAGGGAACAATCAGCCCCAGCATTTT.

The V and J genes are TRBV6-4 and TRBJ2-1; no clear D gene. Deletions cut 4 bases from V and 7 bases from J, with 11 bases between. Germline V lookup: CDR1 MRHNA, CDR2 SNTAGT. There are 13 residues in the CDR3. CDR3 in amino acids: CASSGIDGNEQFF. CDR3 bases: TGTGCCAGCAGTGGTATCGACGGGAATGAGCAGTTCTTC.

The chain couples TRBV30 to TRBJ2-1, with D perhaps matching TRBD1 (5 bases). This CDR3 contains 16 residues. Germline CDR1 and CDR2: GTSNPN and SVGIG (reference sequence). With 4 bases removed from V and 1 base from J, the gap between germline ends came to 17 bases. CDR3 sequence reads: CAWILKGFGSYNEQFF. The DNA of the CDR3 is TGTGCCTGGATCTTAAAGGGGTTCGGGTCCTACAATGAGCAGTTCTTC.

The chain employs TRBV5-1 and TRBJ1-2; D is undetermined. The germline gives CDR1 SGHRS, CDR2 YFSETQ. Trimming cost V 3 bases and J 3 bases, with 15 bases left between them. CDR3 length: 15 residues. CDR3 sequence: CASSSGGYGYYGYTF. In DNA, the CDR3 is TGCGCCAGCAGCTCTGGAGGGTATGGCTACTATGGCTACACCTTC.

The chain joins TRBV6-9 to TRBJ2-1; 9 bases match TRBD1. CDR1 is MNHGY and CDR2 is SVAAGI in the germline V gene. CDR3 length equals 15 residues. Unmatched junction bases numbered 7, after V lost 5 bases and J lost 5 bases. The chain's CDR3 is CASSGPGQGDNEQFF. The CDR3 DNA reads as TGTGCCAGCAGTGGTCCGGGACAGGGCGACAATGAGCAGTTCTTC.

The J gene is TRBJ2-2, the V gene TRBV15; 8 bases agree with TRBD2. The CDR3 totals 15 residues. V lost 5 bases and J lost 5; bases outside the gene matches: 7. Germline-derived CDR1 and CDR2 are LNHNV and YYDKDF (reference sequence). The CDR3: CATSPSGRGTGELFF. CDR3 DNA sequence: TGTGCCACCAGCCCGAGCGGGAGAGGTACCGGGGAGCTGTTTTTT.

This chain uses TRBV6-6 with TRBJ2-5; 15 bases map to TRBD2. The V gene end was trimmed by 6 bases and the J gene end by 5 bases; junction bases not matched to a gene: 4. Germline V gene sequence: CDR1 MNHNY, CDR2 SVGAGI (reference sequence). This CDR3 is built from 15 residues. CDR3 in amino acids: CASSLGTSGRETQYF. DNA of the CDR3: TGTGCCAGCAGCCTCGGGACTAGCGGGAGGGAGACCCAGTACTTC.

This clone came up a few times. The genes are TRBV10-3 and TRBJ2-2, with 12 nucleotides matching TRBD1. The germline V gene has CDR1 ENHRY and CDR2 SYGVKD. The J segment lost 6 bases and the V segment lost 8 bases, leaving 7 bases of the junction unmatched. The CDR3 has 15 residues. DNA of the CDR3: TGTGCCATCGGGGGGGACAGGGGGCGATCCGGGGAGCTGTTTTTT. It translates to CAIGGDRGRSGELFF.

The chain recombines TRBV13 with TRBJ2-3, with D perhaps matching TRBD2 (6 bases). The germline gives CDR1 PRHDT, CDR2 FYEKMQ (reference sequence). This CDR3 has 16 residues. V was cut by 0 bases and J by 2 bases, with 12 bases left in between. For the CDR3, the DNA is TGTGCCAGCAGCTTAGGTAGTCGGAGGGTCACAGATACGCAGTATTTT. Protein: CASSLGSRRVTDTQYF.

V is TRBV28 and J is TRBJ2-7, with TRBD1 as a possible D gene (6 bases). The germline V and J ends were trimmed by 8 bases and 4 bases, with 12 bases remaining between them. The CDR3 is 12 amino acids. Germline lookup yields CDR1 MDHEN and CDR2 SYDVKM. Written as DNA, the CDR3 is TGTGCCAGCCGGTACAGGGCGTACGAGCAGTACTTC. This translates into CASRYRAYEQYF.

The chain is built from TRBV7-8 and TRBJ1-6; D ambiguous. The CDR3 contains 17 residues. The germline gives CDR1 SGHVS, CDR2 FQNEAQ. V lost 2 bases and J 0 bases, leaving 11 bases between the germline ends. The chain's CDR3 is CASSLRGESSYNSPLHF. The CDR3 nucleotides read TGTGCCAGCAGCTTACGCGGGGAGAGCTCCTATAATTCACCCCTCCACTTT.